The rows below give T cell receptor beta chains drawn from one sample of a study of blood T cell repertoires in COVID-19. The assay was immunoSEQ multiplex PCR, and TCRdb's table has in-frame clones only and misses some. The data hold about 160,000 clones, with 85% observed a single time. Specimen: peripheral blood. The receptors were sampled from a human donor with acute or convalescent COVID-19. The donor label of this sample is uncertain. CDR3s include the opening cysteine and the closing phenylalanine or tryptophan. Each record gives: CDR3 DNA, CDR3 protein, J gene, D gene, clone size, V gene. The D gene is left open where the match is weak. The size field is filled for only some rows; it gives once, few, many or a size class.

DNA: TGTGCCAGCAGTTGGGACAGGGACGTTCAGCCCCAGCATTTT
CDR3: CASSWDRDVQPQHF
J: TRBJ1-5
D: TRBD1
size: NA
V: TRBV2

DNA: TGTGCCAGCAGCCATCCGGGACAGAGTAACTATGGCTACACCTTC
CDR3: CASSHPGQSNYGYTF
J: TRBJ1-2
D: TRBD1
size: NA
V: TRBV4-2

DNA: TGTGCCAGCAGTTCTTCCACTTGGGGGGACACTGAAGCTTTCTTT
CDR3: CASSSSTWGDTEAFF
J: TRBJ1-1
D: NA
size: NA
V: TRBV27

DNA: TGTGCCAGCAGCCAAAGACTAGCGGGGGGGTGGAATGAGCAGTTCTTC
CDR3: CASSQRLAGGWNEQFF
J: TRBJ2-1
D: TRBD2
size: NA
V: TRBV4-2

DNA: TGTGCCAGCAGCGTATCAACGGGACAACTAAACTATGGCTACACCTTC
CDR3: CASSVSTGQLNYGYTF
J: TRBJ1-2
D: NA
size: NA
V: TRBV9

DNA: TGTGCCTGGACCTCGGGACAGGGAACCACTGAAGCTTTCTTT
CDR3: CAWTSGQGTTEAFF
J: TRBJ1-1
D: TRBD1
size: NA
V: TRBV30

DNA: TGTGCCAGTAGTCAACAATTACGGACAGGGGATTATGGCTACACCTTC
CDR3: CASSQQLRTGDYGYTF
J: TRBJ1-2
D: TRBD1
size: NA
V: TRBV19

DNA: TGTGCCAGCAGTTACCCCCCAGGGCGAAACACTGAAGCTTTCTTT
CDR3: CASSYPPGRNTEAFF
J: TRBJ1-1
D: NA
size: NA
V: TRBV6-2/TRBV6-3

DNA: TGTGCCAGCAGCCCGGTACAGGGGAACTATGGCTACACCTTC
CDR3: CASSPVQGNYGYTF
J: TRBJ1-2
D: TRBD1
size: NA
V: TRBV7-2

DNA: TGTGCCAGCTCACCACTGCCAGGGTCCTACGAGCAGTACTTC
CDR3: CASSPLPGSYEQYF
J: TRBJ2-7
D: NA
size: NA
V: TRBV18

DNA: TGTGCCACCAGTGACCCGGGACAGGGAGCGAATGAGCAGTTCTTC
CDR3: CATSDPGQGANEQFF
J: TRBJ2-1
D: TRBD1
size: NA
V: TRBV24-1

DNA: TGTGCCAGTATGGGGGGGGTAAGGCAGTCTGGGGCCAACGTCCTGACTTTC
CDR3: CASMGGVRQSGANVLTF
J: TRBJ2-6
D: TRBD2
size: NA
V: TRBV19

DNA: TGTGCCAGCAAGTTCACAGGGGACGGCACTGAAGCTTTCTTT
CDR3: CASKFTGDGTEAFF
J: TRBJ1-1
D: TRBD1
size: NA
V: TRBV6-6

DNA: TGTGCCAGCAGCACTCTTCATGGCTACACCTTC
CDR3: CASSTLHGYTF
J: TRBJ1-2
D: NA
size: NA
V: TRBV28

DNA: TGTGCCAGCAGTTCCGGGACACCCAATCAGCCCCAGCATTTT
CDR3: CASSSGTPNQPQHF
J: TRBJ1-5
D: NA
size: once
V: TRBV2

DNA: TGTGCCAGCAGCCTCCCAACGGGAGGGGGCGAAGGTTGGACTGAAGCTTTCTTT
CDR3: CASSLPTGGGEGWTEAFF
J: TRBJ1-1
D: TRBD1
size: NA
V: TRBV6-4

DNA: TGCGCCAGCAGCCAAGAAGTATACAGGGGGCCTCAGCCCCAGCATTTT
CDR3: CASSQEVYRGPQPQHF
J: TRBJ1-5
D: TRBD1
size: NA
V: TRBV4-1